Presented here are 21 T cell receptor beta chains from one specimen sequenced in a study of regulatory T cells in long-lasting Graves disease. CDR3-region Arm-PCR and iRepertoire HTBI primers produced the TCR beta libraries. MiXCR was run by TCRdb on the multiplex PCR reads, yielding one entry per CDR3 protein. The sample has roughly 500,000 distinct CDR3 sequences, roughly 14% seen once. As for time point: newly diagnosed GD, antithyroid drugs for less than 3 months. The authors made the TCR library using RNA they extracted from PBMCs. The data were also submitted as part of a second study, on T cells in Graves' hyperthyroidism and ophthalmopathy.

Sample: peripheral blood mononuclear cells (PBMCs), taken at new diagnosis, from a patient treated with antithyroid drugs. Every receptor here comes from a man aged 30 to 39 with Graves disease.

This clonotype was seen repeatedly, ten times or more. This sequence joins TRBV7-9 and TRBJ2-1; 11 positions match TRBD2. This CDR3 region has 16 residues. Unmatched junction bases numbered 4, after V lost 5 bases and J lost 1 base. Germline lookup yields CDR1 SEHNR and CDR2 FQNEAQ (reference sequence). CDR3 region: CASSRTSGPSYNEQFF. The CDR3 DNA is TGTGCCAGCAGCAGGACTAGCGGGCCTTCCTACAATGAGCAGTTCTTC.

In this sample, this clonotype turned up many times. The chain joins TRBV6-1 to TRBJ1-2; 7 positions agree with TRBD1. The ends lost 8 bases at V and 2 bases at J; junction bases unmatched: 8. This CDR3 is 14 amino acids long. Germline V lookup: CDR1 MNHNS, CDR2 SASEGT. Here the CDR3 DNA reads TGTGCCAGCCGCCGGGACAGCCCAAACTATGGCTACACCTTC. It translates to CASRRDSPNYGYTF.

In its sample, this clonotype was seen many times. Relative to the germline gene, one junction end is altered; a read error may explain this. The chain has TRBV5-1 and TRBJ1-2; D gene unclear. CDR3 size: 12 residues. Germline CDR1 reads SGHRS; CDR2 reads YFSETQ. The CDR3 spells CASSLDRGSPFF. As DNA, the CDR3 is TGCGCCAGCAGCTTGGACAGAGGAAGCCCTTTCTTC.

V gene TRBV7-2 combines with J gene TRBJ2-7; no reliable D call. CDR1 is SGHTA, CDR2 FQGNSA, per germline. The CDR3 extends over 16 amino acids. V lost 5 bases and J 4 bases, leaving 21 bases between the germline ends. The CDR3 spells CASSRYGQINLYEQYF. The CDR3 DNA is TGTGCCAGCAGCCGGTACGGGCAGATTAACCTATACGAGCAGTACTTC.

This clonotype was recorded many times. V gene TRBV6-2 or TRBV6-3 combines with J gene TRBJ2-7, with 9 bases matching TRBD1. With V trimmed by 4 bases and J by 6 bases, 7 bases remained unmatched. This CDR3 is built from 14 residues. The germline CDR1 and CDR2 sequences are MNHEY and SVGEGT. The CDR3 is CASSSGTGPGEQYF. CDR3 DNA sequence: TGTGCCAGCAGTTCAGGGACAGGGCCCGGCGAGCAGTACTTC.

The chain combines TRBV28 with TRBJ2-7, with 13 bases identical to TRBD2. With 3 bases clipped from V and 7 bases from J, the junction kept 15 bases outside the gene matches. The CDR3 totals 18 residues. Germline V gene lookup returns CDR1 MDHEN and CDR2 SYDVKM. The CDR3: CASSFRAPTSGRAGEQYF. CDR3 DNA sequence: TGTGCCAGCAGTTTTAGGGCCCCAACTAGCGGGAGGGCCGGGGAGCAGTACTTC.

This clonotype was detected a few times. This chain connects TRBV6-1 to TRBJ2-5, with D possibly being TRBD1 or TRBD2 (5 bases each). The V gene's germline CDR1 is MNHNS and CDR2 SASEGT. The CDR3 spans 16 residues. V lost 11 bases and J 0 bases, leaving 22 bases between the germline ends. The CDR3: CAAGPGRGRYQETQYF. The CDR3 DNA reads as TGTGCCGCCGGGCCGGGACGAGGCCGGTACCAAGAGACCCAGTACTTC.

This clonotype was observed a few times. This chain connects TRBV13 to TRBJ1-2; 8 bases line up with TRBD1. Trimming cost V 5 bases and J 7 bases; bases outside gene matches: 9. CDR3 length: 14 amino acids. Looked up from germline, CDR1 is PRHDT and CDR2 is FYEKMQ (reference sequence). Here the CDR3 DNA reads TGTGCCAGCAGCCAACGACAGGGGTTTTTTGGCTACACCTTC. Translated: CASSQRQGFFGYTF.

This clonotype was recorded at least ten times. V and J are TRBV20-1 and TRBJ2-7, with a weak D call TRBD1 (5 bases). The CDR3 extends over 13 amino acids. Germline CDR1 DFQATT, CDR2 SNEGSKA (reference sequence). V lost 6 bases and J 3 bases, leaving 15 bases between the germline ends. The CDR3 loop is CSAPGTGGYEQYF. CDR3 DNA: TGCAGTGCGCCTGGAACAGGCGGCTACGAGCAGTACTTC.

There are many counts of this clonotype. The genes are TRBV6-5 and TRBJ2-2; no definite D call. CDR1 is MNHEY and CDR2 is SVGAGI in the germline V gene. Trimming took 0 bases from V and 0 from J, leaving 8 bases between them. This CDR3 has 16 residues. The CDR3 loop reads CASSYSAGANTGELFF. The CDR3 nucleotides read TGTGCCAGCAGTTACTCGGCTGGCGCGAACACCGGGGAGCTGTTTTTT.

This clonotype was seen many times. CDR3 sequence reads: CASSVTGVGNTIYF. The CDR3 DNA sequence: TGTGCCAGCAGTGTCACGGGGGTAGGAAACACCATATATTTT. The V gene is TRBV2, the J gene TRBJ1-3; D perhaps matches TRBD1 (5 bases). The CDR3 loop spans 14 amino acids. V shed 4 bases and J shed 4 bases, with 11 bases lying between them. Germline CDR1 is SNHLY and CDR2 is FYNNEI.

There are many counts of this clonotype. The chain has TRBV11-3 and TRBJ2-2; D unclear. Germline CDR1 and CDR2: SGHNT and YENEEA. This CDR3 has 13 amino acids. The V and J ends lost 2 bases and 6 bases respectively, with 7 bases between them. The CDR3 DNA follows: TGTGCCAGCAGCTTACACGACTCCGGGGAGCTGTTTTTT. Translated: CASSLHDSGELFF. Full variable domain (rest looked up from reference TRBV11-3 and TRBJ2-2): EAGVVQSPRYKIIEKKQPVAFWCNPISGHNTLYWYLQNLGQGPELLIRYENEEAVDDSQLPKDRFSAERLKGVDSTLKIQPAELGDSAVYLCASSLHDSGELFFGEGSRLTVL.

At least ten counts were recorded for this clonotype. The rearrangement joins TRBV5-1 to TRBJ2-7, with unresolved D. This CDR3 has 15 residues. CDR1 and CDR2 from the germline V gene are SGHRS and YFSETQ. Between the trimmed V and J ends, which lost 0 bases and 2 bases, there was a span of 12 bases. The chain's CDR3 is CASSLEYVGTYEQYF. CDR3 sequence (DNA): TGCGCCAGCAGCTTGGAGTACGTGGGGACCTACGAGCAGTACTTC.

This clonotype appeared a few times. This rearrangement joins TRBV19 to TRBJ1-2; D call uncertain. The CDR3 spans 12 residues. CDR1 is LNHDA, CDR2 SQIVND, per germline (reference sequence). The V end was cut by 9 bases, the J end by 4 bases, with 12 bases between. Here the CDR3 DNA reads TGTGCCAGCTCGGGGAATCGCTATGGCTACACCTTC. Translating gives CASSGNRYGYTF.

In its sample, this clonotype was seen many times. The rearrangement uses TRBV2 and TRBJ2-1; tentative D call: TRBD2 (5 bases). The CDR3 has 13 residues. V lost 10 bases, J lost 6 bases, and 16 bases lay in between. Germline values: CDR1 SNHLY, CDR2 FYNNEI. CDR3 region: CATFTGRGNEQFF. The DNA of the CDR3 is TGTGCCACCTTCACGGGGAGAGGCAATGAGCAGTTCTTC.

This clonotype occurred many times. This chain uses TRBV5-1 with TRBJ2-3, with 7 bases identical to TRBD2. J gave up 4 bases and V 1 base, and 12 bases lay outside the gene matches. The CDR3 contains 17 residues. Per germline, CDR1 SGHRS and CDR2 YFSETQ. CDR3 sequence (DNA): TGCGCCAGCAGCTTGTTAGGTCTAGCGGAGATCGCAGATACGCAGTATTTT. This gives the protein CASSLLGLAEIADTQYF. Drawing the rest from reference TRBV5-1 and TRBJ2-3, the complete variable domain is KAGVTQTPRYLIKTRGQQVTLSCSPISGHRSVSWYQQTPGQGLQFLFEYFSETQRNKGNFPGRFSGRQFSNSRSEMNVSTLELGDSALYLCASSLLGLAEIADTQYFGPGTRLTVL.

This clonotype was recorded at least ten times. The gene calls are TRBV27 and TRBJ1-6; D remains unclear. The length of the CDR3 is 16 residues. Germline values: CDR1 MNHEY, CDR2 SMNVEV (reference sequence). V lost 5 bases to trimming and J lost 10 bases, with 21 bases between them. Here the CDR3 reads CASSLTRPLRESPLHF. CDR3 nucleotides: TGTGCCAGCAGTCTTACTCGCCCCCTTCGAGAATCACCCCTCCACTTT.

Only a few counts were recorded for this clonotype. This chain joins TRBV14 and TRBJ2-6; no definite D call. The CDR3 is 15 amino acids. V lost 1 base to trimming and J lost 0 bases, with 4 bases between them. The germline CDR1 and CDR2 sequences are SGHDN and FVKESK. CDR3 nucleotides: TGTGCCAGCAGCCAAGGATACTCTGGGGCCAACGTCCTGACTTTC. Its translation is CASSQGYSGANVLTF.

V gene TRBV19 combines with J gene TRBJ2-1; D is uncertain. Germline V gives CDR1 LNHDA, CDR2 SQIVND (reference sequence). CDR3 length: 14 amino acids. Between the trimmed V and J ends, which lost 5 bases and 4 bases, there was a span of 12 bases. CDR3 in amino acids: CASSLGVRYNEQFF. In DNA, the CDR3 is TGTGCCAGTAGTCTTGGCGTACGGTACAATGAGCAGTTCTTC. The full variable domain, with the rest looked up from reference TRBV19 and TRBJ2-1, is DGGITQSPKYLFRKEGQNVTLSCEQNLNHDAMYWYRQDPGQGLRLIYYSQIVNDFQKGDIAEGYSVSREKKESFPLTVTSAQKNPTAFYLCASSLGVRYNEQFFGPGTRLTVL.

With respect to this clonotype: A much more abundant neighbour one base away suggests this may be a read error. The rearrangement joins TRBV20-1 to TRBJ2-7, with 7 bases identical to TRBD2. Per the germline V gene, CDR1 is DFQATT and CDR2 is SNEGSKA (reference sequence). This CDR3 comprises 13 residues. The CDR3 here is CSARLAAAYGQYF. The CDR3 coding sequence is TGCAGTGCTAGACTAGCGGCCGCCTACGGGCAGTACTTC.

This clonotype has ten or more counts. This chain joins TRBV5-1 and TRBJ1-1; 10 bases match TRBD1. V gave up 0 bases and J gave up 4 bases; unmatched junction bases: 12. This CDR3 comprises 18 residues. CDR1 SGHRS and CDR2 YFSETQ come from the germline V gene. CDR3 residues: CASSLATGTGALGTEAFF. CDR3 nucleotides: TGCGCCAGCAGCTTGGCCACCGGGACAGGGGCTCTGGGCACTGAAGCTTTCTTT.